What follows describes a single T cell receptor (beta chain). The record originates from a study of glioma-infiltrating T cells after dendritic cell vaccination. Study background: Autologous tumor lysate-pulsed dendritic cell vaccination was given between the early 2000s and the early 2010s.

Only in-frame clones appear in the TCRdb table, and some are missing; sequencing was by immunoSEQ multiplex PCR. The sample has around 83,000 clones; 85% are singletons. Germline V gene lookup returns CDR1 MNHEY and CDR2 SVGAGI. The CDR3 is made up of 14 amino acids. V was shortened by 8 bases and J by 5 bases, with 18 bases between the two germline ends. Documented time point: after dendritic cell vaccination, including at tumor progression/relapse. This chain uses TRBV6-5 with TRBJ1-2, with D maybe TRBD1 (6 bases). The TCR was taken from a human donor with glioblastoma. Here the sequenced sample was blood, taken after dendritic cell vaccination. CDR3 sequence: CASHPGGPSYGYTF. The CDR3 DNA is TGTGCCAGCCACCCGGGGGGGCCATCTTATGGCTACACCTTC.